This is a list of T cell receptor beta chains from one sample in a study of response to subunit inactivated influenza vaccine. TCRdb re-called the RT-PCR reads through MiXCR, storing one row per CDR3 protein. The data hold fewer than 700,000 distinct CDR3 sequences, with roughly 13% observed a single time. The source material was PBMCs from blood, sampled 45 days after vaccination. Receptor source: a man aged 45-65 years who received an inactivated influenza vaccine. The CDR3 runs from the conserved cysteine through the conserved F or W. A D gene is named only where the DNA matches it firmly. Clone sizes are given selectively: once, few, many, or a class where the clone is expanded.

clone_size,v_call,j_call,d_call,cdr3_nt,cdr3_aa
few,TRBV20-1,TRBJ1-2,.,TGCAGTGCTAGGGTAGGGATCAACTATGGCTACACCTTC,CSARVGINYGYTF
.,TRBV27,TRBJ2-1,.,TGTGCCAGCACCTCGGCGCGCCGCACGGACAATGAGCAGTTCTTC,CASTSARRTDNEQFF
.,TRBV5-1,TRBJ2-3,.,TGCGCCAGCAGCCGTCTGGACACAGATACGCAGTATTTT,CASSRLDTDTQYF
few,TRBV15,TRBJ2-4,.,TGTGCCACCAGCAGAGATACTCGGACATTCATAGCCAAAAACATTCAGTACTTC,CATSRDTRTFIAKNIQYF
many,TRBV5-1,TRBJ2-5,.,TGCGCCAGCAGCTTGGAGCCGGGCATACTCGTCGACCAGTACTTC,CASSLEPGILVDQYF
.,TRBV12-3/TRBV12-4,TRBJ1-5,.,TGTGCCAGCAGTTTTTGGGGAGATCAGCCCCAGCATTTT,CASSFWGDQPQHF
few,TRBV4-3,TRBJ2-7,TRBD2,TGCGCCAGCAGCCAAGAATTTCTTGGAGTAGGGACTAGCGGGATCTACGAGCAGTACTTC,CASSQEFLGVGTSGIYEQYF
.,TRBV7-9,TRBJ2-7,TRBD2,TGTGCCAGCAGCTTGACGGGAGGTAACCTGGACGAGCAGTACTTC,CASSLTGGNLDEQYF
few,TRBV6-5,TRBJ1-1,.,TGTGCCAGCAGTTCGGGACGTTCGGGCACTGAAGCTTTCTTT,CASSSGRSGTEAFF
.,TRBV12-3/TRBV12-4,TRBJ2-7,.,TGTGCCAGCAAGTCAGGGTCCCACGAGCAGTACTTC,CASKSGSHEQYF
few,TRBV10-3,TRBJ2-1,TRBD2,TGTGCCATCAGTGTTAGCGGGGGGCACTACAATGAGCAGTTCTTC,CAISVSGGHYNEQFF